This TCR beta chain is drawn from a study of blood T cell repertoires in COVID-19. The wider study: The United States, Italy and Spain supplied acute and convalescent COVID-19 samples. Sources were T cells, B-cell-depleted T cells, or PBMCs; the material itself was cDNA or gDNA.

In the source study's methods: Using reference gene primer amplification, nucleated cell counts were estimated. Using immunoSEQ multiplex PCR, the repertoire was profiled, and TCRdb retains in-frame clones only, with some absent. The V and J calls and clone size come from that table; D and trimming were worked out from the DNA. The sample carries 92,000 or so clones, 88% recorded once. The sequence was collected from a man aged 55 to 70 with acute or convalescent COVID-19. Input material: peripheral blood.

CDR3: CASSTARIGTLNTGELFF. The CDR3 nucleotides are TGCGCCAGCAGCACAGCACGAATCGGGACTCTGAACACCGGGGAGCTGTTTTTT. The V call is TRBV5-1, the J call TRBJ2-2; a weak D match, TRBD2 (6 bases). Deletions cut 4 bases from V and 1 base from J, with 20 bases between. The CDR3 totals 18 residues. Germline V gene sequence: CDR1 SGHRS, CDR2 YFSETQ. Variable domain in full (rest from reference TRBV5-1 and TRBJ2-2): KAGVTQTPRYLIKTRGQQVTLSCSPISGHRSVSWYQQTPGQGLQFLFEYFSETQRNKGNFPGRFSGRQFSNSRSEMNVSTLELGDSALYLCASSTARIGTLNTGELFFGEGSRLTVL.